The T cell receptor beta chain under discussion was sequenced for a study of OX40 agonist ivuxolimab in advanced cancers. On the study more broadly: Every patient in dose escalation had hepatocellular carcinoma, melanoma, renal cell or head and neck cancer. Notes on the study in general: Antigen specificity of clonally expanded peripheral T cells was not established.

The CDR3 has 16 residues. CDR1 is LNHDA, CDR2 SQIVND, per germline (reference sequence). The J segment lost 9 bases and the V segment lost 8 bases, leaving 15 bases of the junction unmatched. Here immunoSEQ multiplex PCR was the method, and the copy in TCRdb shows in-frame clones only, minus some. The sample holds about 68,000 clones; roughly 83% are singletons and the top ten take about 6.9%. Comments on this clone: Its cognate antigen is unknown.

The sequence was collected from an adult with an advanced solid tumor such as melanoma, head and neck, liver or kidney cancer. The starting material was CD4+ or CD8+ T cells sorted from blood, obtained in a trial of the OX40 agonist ivuxolimab. The chain combines TRBV19 with TRBJ2-1; TRBD2 matches at 11 bases. The CDR3 here is CASGVSGRAGSFEQFF. The CDR3 bases are TGTGCCAGTGGGGTTAGCGGGAGGGCCGGTTCTTTTGAGCAGTTCTTC.